The 32 T cell receptor beta chains below were found in one sample sequenced in a study of blood T cell repertoires in COVID-19. Using immunoSEQ multiplex PCR, the repertoire was profiled, and TCRdb retains in-frame clones only, with some absent. The top ten clones hold approximately 0.98% of a sample with around 310,000 clones, around 90% of them seen once. The sequencing input was peripheral blood. The receptors derive from a woman in her thirties or forties with COVID-19, enrolled during active disease.

V usage is TRBV15 and J usage is TRBJ1-3; the D gene is possibly TRBD1 (6 bases). Germline V gives CDR1 LNHNV, CDR2 YYDKDF (reference sequence). The V gene lost 0 bases and the J gene lost 4 bases, with 13 bases spanning the gap. The CDR3 has 16 amino acids. This CDR3 reads CATSRDLQGAGNTIYF. In DNA, the CDR3 is TGTGCCACCAGCAGAGATCTACAGGGCGCCGGAAACACCATATATTTT. Supplemented by reference TRBV15 and TRBJ1-3, the full variable domain reads DAMVIQNPRYQVTQFGKPVTLSCSQTLNHNVMYWYQQKSSQAPKLLFHYYDKDFNNEADTPDNFQSRRPNTSFCFLDIRSPGLGDTAMYLCATSRDLQGAGNTIYFGEGSWLTVV.

This clone was seen only once. The V and J genes are TRBV4-3 and TRBJ2-1; D might be TRBD2 (6 bases). The CDR3 consists of 18 residues. In germline, CDR1 is LGHNA, CDR2 YSLEER. The ends were cut back, 1 base at V and 0 bases at J, with 16 bases in the middle. Written as DNA, the CDR3 is TGCGCCAGCAGCCAAGGGTGGCCAGCGGGTTCCTCCTACAATGAGCAGTTCTTC. Its protein product is CASSQGWPAGSSYNEQFF.

The J gene is TRBJ1-3, the V gene TRBV9, with 9 bases aligning to TRBD1. The CDR3 runs 15 residues. CDR1 SGDLS and CDR2 YYNGEE come from the germline V gene. V shed 4 bases and J 4 bases; nucleotides not matched to a gene: 6. CDR3 protein: CASSTWDREGNTIYF. DNA for the CDR3: TGTGCCAGCAGCACCTGGGACAGGGAGGGAAACACCATATATTTT.

Note on this clone: This same CDR3 is encoded by further DNA sequences in the sample. The gene calls are TRBV18 and TRBJ1-1; D is possibly TRBD1 (5 bases). V shed 2 bases and J shed 4 bases, with 8 bases lying between them. The V gene's germline CDR1 is KGHSH and CDR2 LQKENI. The CDR3 runs to 13 residues. In DNA form, the CDR3 reads TGTGCCAGCTCACCAACGGGGGGCACTGAAGCTTTCTTT. Translation gives CASSPTGGTEAFF.

V and J are TRBV18 and TRBJ2-7, with D perhaps TRBD1 (5 bases). Germline assignment: CDR1 KGHSH and CDR2 LQKENI. The CDR3 loop spans 14 amino acids. Trimming left V 3 bases short and J 2 bases short, with 11 bases between. In DNA, the CDR3 is TGTGCCAGCTCACCCCTCGACAGAACCTACGAGCAGTACTTC. This gives the protein CASSPLDRTYEQYF.

This clone occurred a few times. V is TRBV7-9 and J is TRBJ1-2; a possible D gene is TRBD1 (5 bases). The germline gives CDR1 SEHNR, CDR2 FQNEAQ (reference sequence). The CDR3 is 14 amino acids. With 0 bases removed from V and 2 bases from J, the gap between germline ends came to 7 bases. CDR3 nucleotides: TGTGCCAGCAGCTTAGCGGAGGGGAACTATGGCTACACCTTC. Amino acid sequence: CASSLAEGNYGYTF.

This rearrangement joins TRBV7-2 to TRBJ1-1, with 9 positions matching TRBD1. Germline V lookup: CDR1 SGHTA, CDR2 FQGNSA. The J segment lost 1 base and the V segment lost 3 bases, leaving 6 bases of the junction unmatched. The CDR3 sequence is 16 residues long. The CDR3 region is CASSLPGTGSNTEAFF. Here the CDR3 DNA reads TGTGCCAGCAGCTTGCCCGGGACAGGGTCGAACACTGAAGCTTTCTTT.

The sample holds a few counts of this clone. This rearrangement joins TRBV28 to TRBJ1-2; 9 positions match TRBD1. This CDR3 region has 15 residues. Germline CDR1 is MDHEN and CDR2 is SYDVKM. The CDR3, as DNA: TGTGCTGGGGGGGGACAGGGAACCTCTAACTATGGCTACACCTTC. This codes for CAGGGQGTSNYGYTF.

The J gene is TRBJ1-5, the V gene TRBV6-1, with 7 nucleotides matching TRBD1. V was pared by 4 bases and J by 3 bases, with 9 bases of the junction left unmatched. This CDR3 is built from 16 residues. Germline loops: CDR1 MNHNS, CDR2 SASEGT. CDR3 nucleotides: TGTGCCAGCAGTGCTACCTGGGACAGCCTCAATCAGCCCCAGCATTTT. Its protein is CASSATWDSLNQPQHF.

The chain has TRBV7-2 and TRBJ2-7, with 12 bases lining up with TRBD1. The CDR3 spans 17 residues. Germline V gene sequence: CDR1 SGHTA, CDR2 FQGNSA. V was clipped by 2 bases and J by 4 bases; unmatched bases: 9. CDR3 sequence: CASSLTGTGGPKYEQYF. The CDR3 nucleotides read TGTGCCAGCAGCTTAACCGGGACAGGGGGCCCCAAGTACGAGCAGTACTTC. The entire variable domain, with the rest obtained from reference TRBV7-2 and TRBJ2-7, is as follows: GAGVSQSPSNKVTEKGKDVELRCDPISGHTALYWYRQSLGQGLEFLIYFQGNSAPDKSGLPSDRFSAERTGGSVSTLTIQRTQQEDSAVYLCASSLTGTGGPKYEQYFGPGTRLTVT.

V gene TRBV13 combines with J gene TRBJ2-3, with 11 positions matching TRBD2. J gave up 0 bases and V 2 bases, and 1 base lay outside the gene matches. The CDR3 totals 16 residues. The germline V gene has CDR1 PRHDT and CDR2 FYEKMQ (reference sequence). CDR3 nucleotides: TGTGCCAGCAGCTTACTAGCGGGGGGAAGCACAGATACGCAGTATTTT. It codes for CASSLLAGGSTDTQYF.

This chain uses TRBV4-3 with TRBJ1-3, with 7 bases identical to TRBD1. In germline, CDR1 is LGHNA, CDR2 YSLEER. V lost 0 bases to trimming and J lost 4 bases; unmatched junction nucleotides: 3. The CDR3 covers 15 residues. The DNA of the CDR3 is TGCGCCAGCAGCCAAGAAGGGACAGAAGGAAACACCATATATTTT. It is translated as CASSQEGTEGNTIYF.

V gene TRBV18 combines with J gene TRBJ1-2, with D unclear. The CDR3 extends over 14 amino acids. Germline CDR1 reads KGHSH; CDR2 reads LQKENI. Deletions cut 3 bases from V and 1 base from J, with 9 bases between. CDR3 sequence: CASSPAVDNYGYTF. The CDR3 nucleotides are TGTGCCAGCTCACCGGCGGTGGATAACTATGGCTACACCTTC.

This chain connects TRBV4-1 to TRBJ1-4; D is perhaps TRBD1 (5 bases). Germline values: CDR1 MGHRA, CDR2 YSYEKL. V was pared by 0 bases and J by 8 bases, with 13 bases between. The CDR3 has 15 amino acids. The CDR3 region has the DNA TGCGCCAGCAGCCAAGATTGGGCAGGGCAAGAAAAACTGTTTTTT. It encodes CASSQDWAGQEKLFF.

This clone was recorded once. J is TRBJ1-6 and V is TRBV28, with 7 bases aligning to TRBD1. Per germline, CDR1 MDHEN and CDR2 SYDVKM. The CDR3 runs to 17 residues. J gave up 1 base and V 1 base, and 4 bases lay outside the gene matches. CDR3 nucleotides: TGTGCCAGCAGTTTATTTGGCAGGGGGTCCTATAATTCACCCCTCCACTTT. Translation: CASSLFGRGSYNSPLHF.

The chain couples TRBV7-9 to TRBJ1-1; D unclear. Trimming took off 7 bases at V and 0 bases at J, with 9 bases between the two ends. The V gene's germline CDR1 is SEHNR and CDR2 FQNEAQ (reference sequence). This CDR3 has 13 amino acids. The CDR3 DNA sequence: TGTGCCAGCAATGTGAACATGAACACTGAAGCTTTCTTT. Its protein product is CASNVNMNTEAFF.

The chain joins TRBV7-9 to TRBJ2-7, with 7 positions matching TRBD1. Trimming took 1 base from V and 3 from J; bases not matched to a gene: 9. This CDR3 has 16 residues. Germline assignment: CDR1 SEHNR and CDR2 FQNEAQ (reference sequence). The CDR3: CASSLDPRGSNYEQYF. CDR3 DNA: TGTGCCAGCAGCTTAGATCCCAGGGGGTCCAACTACGAGCAGTACTTC.

V gene TRBV30 combines with J gene TRBJ1-2; TRBD1 might be the D (5 bases). Germline V lookup: CDR1 GTSNPN, CDR2 SVGIG (reference sequence). Deletions cut 3 bases from V and 6 bases from J, with 14 bases between. The CDR3 has 13 amino acids. The CDR3 coding sequence is TGTGCCTGGAGCTCCGACAGTAATCATGGCTACACCTTC. It codes for CAWSSDSNHGYTF.

Remarks on this clone: A junction boundary mismatches the germline segment, possibly from a read error. The chain couples TRBV27 to TRBJ2-1; D is perhaps TRBD2 (7 bases). Germline V gene data show CDR1 as MNHEY and CDR2 as SMNVEV (reference sequence). The CDR3 extends over 15 amino acids. The CDR3 reads CASSLSGWASGQWLF. CDR3 sequence (DNA): TGTGCCAGCAGTTTATCCGGGTGGGCTAGCGGACAGTGGCTCTTC.

The chain is built from TRBV25-1 and TRBJ2-5, with a weak D call TRBD1 (5 bases). There are 15 residues in the CDR3. V lost 3 bases to trimming and J lost 2 bases, with 13 bases between them. Germline V CDR1 and CDR2: MGHDK, SYGVNS. The CDR3 sequence: CASSDPQGPQETQYF. In DNA, the CDR3 is TGTGCCAGCAGTGATCCTCAGGGCCCTCAAGAGACCCAGTACTTC.

The rearrangement links TRBV7-2 to TRBJ2-5, with 12 positions matching TRBD1. Germline values: CDR1 SGHTA, CDR2 FQGNSA. Trimming cost V 4 bases and J 8 bases; bases outside gene matches: 8. The CDR3 is 15 amino acids. CDR3 sequence (DNA): TGTGCCAGCAGCTCGGGACAGGGGGCCGCGGGAACCCAGTACTTC. Protein: CASSSGQGAAGTQYF.

This clone was picked up one time. V is TRBV28 and J is TRBJ1-5; 10 positions match TRBD1. V lost 6 bases, J lost 1 base, and 9 bases stayed unmatched. The CDR3 has 17 residues. Per germline, CDR1 MDHEN and CDR2 SYDVKM. CDR3: CASSSRQGAPSNQPQHF. The CDR3 DNA reads TGTGCCAGCAGCTCGAGACAGGGGGCGCCGAGCAATCAGCCCCAGCATTTT.

The chain couples TRBV12-3 or TRBV12-4 to TRBJ2-1, with D tentatively TRBD1 (5 bases). The CDR3 length is 13 residues. V was pared by 4 bases and J by 3 bases, with 7 bases between. CDR3 nucleotides: TGTGCCAGCAGTTCGGACAACTACAATGAGCAGTTCTTC. Its protein is CASSSDNYNEQFF.

The rearrangement joins TRBV5-1 to TRBJ1-2; the match to TRBD1 covers 7 bases. The CDR3 is 15 residues long. CDR1 and CDR2 (germline): SGHRS, YFSETQ. Losses at the gene ends were 1 base for V and 6 bases for J; bases not matched to a gene: 9. CDR3 amino acids: CASSLRGPGWDGYTF. The CDR3 bases are TGCGCCAGCAGCTTGAGGGGGCCAGGCTGGGATGGCTACACCTTC.

The V call is TRBV4-1, the J call TRBJ2-1; 9 bases align to TRBD1. V lost 2 bases, J lost 3 bases, and 5 bases stayed unmatched. CDR1 is MGHRA, CDR2 YSYEKL, per germline. The CDR3 sequence is 16 residues long. This CDR3 reads CASSQSEDRGYNEQFF. The DNA of the CDR3 is TGCGCCAGCAGCCAATCGGAGGACAGGGGCTACAATGAGCAGTTCTTC.

The chain couples TRBV9 to TRBJ1-3; D call uncertain. The V and J ends lost 0 bases and 4 bases respectively, with 11 bases between them. The V gene's germline CDR1 is SGDLS and CDR2 YYNGEE. The CDR3 length is 15 residues. The CDR3 protein is CASSVAGLEGNTIYF. CDR3 sequence (DNA): TGTGCCAGCAGCGTAGCGGGATTAGAAGGAAACACCATATATTTT.

V is TRBV18 and J is TRBJ1-5; D gene unclear. Trimming cost V 2 bases and J 7 bases, with 12 bases left between them. Per the germline V gene, CDR1 is KGHSH and CDR2 is LQKENI. This CDR3 is built from 14 residues. The CDR3 nucleotides are TGTGCCAGCTCACCAGAGGGAGGAAGGCAGCCCCAGCATTTT. Translated: CASSPEGGRQPQHF.

The rearrangement joins TRBV24-1 to TRBJ1-2, with 9 bases fitting TRBD1. This CDR3 is built from 15 residues. The V gene end was trimmed by 3 bases and the J gene end by 0 bases; junction bases not matched to a gene: 1. Looked up from germline, CDR1 is KGHDR and CDR2 is SFDVKD. The CDR3 bases are TGTGCCACCAGTGATGGACAGGGGCCTAACTATGGCTACACCTTC. Translated: CATSDGQGPNYGYTF.

A few counts support this clone. The genes are TRBV12-5 and TRBJ1-5; D ambiguous. Germline lookup yields CDR1 LGHNT and CDR2 FRNRAP. This CDR3 spans 13 amino acids. V lost 0 bases and J lost 11, with 11 bases in between. As DNA, the CDR3 is TGTGCTAGTGGTTTGGTGGACTCCGGAGCCCAGCATTTT. Translating gives CASGLVDSGAQHF. Full variable domain (rest looked up from reference TRBV12-5 and TRBJ1-5): DARVTQTPRHKVTEMGQEVTMRCQPILGHNTVFWYRQTMMQGLELLAYFRNRAPLDDSGMPKDRFSAEMPDATLATLKIQPSEPRDSAVYFCASGLVDSGAQHFGDGTRLSIL.

The chain joins TRBV28 to TRBJ1-2; 11 bases align to TRBD1. Germline CDR1 is MDHEN and CDR2 is SYDVKM. This CDR3 region has 17 residues. Losses at the gene ends were 4 bases for V and 2 bases for J; bases not matched to a gene: 9. The CDR3 sequence is CASSSPGQGAYNYGYTF. CDR3 DNA sequence: TGTGCCAGCAGTTCCCCCGGACAGGGGGCATACAACTATGGCTACACCTTC.

This chain's CDR3 is CASSPGRSDEKLFF. CDR3 in DNA: TGTGCCAGCTCACCGGGGAGGTCGGACGAAAAACTGTTTTTT. The chain carries TRBV18 and TRBJ1-4; D gene uncertain. The CDR3 is 14 residues long. Germline V CDR1 and CDR2: KGHSH, LQKENI. Trimming stripped 3 bases from V and 8 bases from J, with 13 bases between.

J is TRBJ2-7 and V is TRBV4-3; possible D gene TRBD2, 6 bases. The CDR3 runs to 15 residues. Trimming removed 0 bases from V and 2 bases from J, with 11 bases in between. Per germline, CDR1 LGHNA and CDR2 YSLEER. As DNA, the CDR3 is TGCGCCAGCAGCCAAGAACTACTAGCCCCCTACGAGCAGTACTTC. Residues: CASSQELLAPYEQYF.